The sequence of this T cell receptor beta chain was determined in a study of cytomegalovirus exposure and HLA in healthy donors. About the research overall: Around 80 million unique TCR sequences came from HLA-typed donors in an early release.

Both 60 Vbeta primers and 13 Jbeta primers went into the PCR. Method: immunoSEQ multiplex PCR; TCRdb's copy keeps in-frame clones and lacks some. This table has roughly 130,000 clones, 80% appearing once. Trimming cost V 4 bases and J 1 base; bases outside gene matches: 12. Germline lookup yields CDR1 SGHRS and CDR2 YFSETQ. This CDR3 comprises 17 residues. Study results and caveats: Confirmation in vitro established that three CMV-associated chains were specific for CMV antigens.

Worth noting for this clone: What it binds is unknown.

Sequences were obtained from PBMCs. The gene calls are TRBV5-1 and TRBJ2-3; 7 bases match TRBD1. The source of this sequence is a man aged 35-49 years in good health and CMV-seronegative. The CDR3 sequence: CASSPAQGVGGTDTQYF. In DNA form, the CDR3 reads TGCGCCAGCAGCCCAGCCCAGGGGGTAGGGGGCACAGATACGCAGTATTTT.